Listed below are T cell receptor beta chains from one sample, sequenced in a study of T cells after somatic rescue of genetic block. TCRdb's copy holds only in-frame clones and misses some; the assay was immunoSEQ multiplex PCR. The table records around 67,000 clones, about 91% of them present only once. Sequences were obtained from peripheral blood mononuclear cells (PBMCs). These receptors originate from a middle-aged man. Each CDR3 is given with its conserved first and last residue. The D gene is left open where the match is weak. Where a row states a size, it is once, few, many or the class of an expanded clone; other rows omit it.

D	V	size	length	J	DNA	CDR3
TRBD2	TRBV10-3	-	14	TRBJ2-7	TGTGCCATCAAACCGGGACTAGGTTCCTACGAGCAGTACTTC	CAIKPGLGSYEQYF
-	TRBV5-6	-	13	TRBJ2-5	TGTGCCAGCAGCCTAACAGGGAGGGAGACCCAGTACTTC	CASSLTGRETQYF
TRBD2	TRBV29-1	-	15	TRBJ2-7	TGCAGCGTCGGGAGGACTAGCGGGGGGGTCTACGAGCAGTACTTC	CSVGRTSGGVYEQYF
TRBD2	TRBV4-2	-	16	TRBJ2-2	TGTGCCAGCAGCCAAGGACTAGCGGGAGGGACCGGGGAGCTGTTTTTT	CASSQGLAGGTGELFF
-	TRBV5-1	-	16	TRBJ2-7	TGCGCCAGCAGCTGGGGGACGAGCGGTAGCTCCTACGAGCAGTACTTC	CASSWGTSGSSYEQYF
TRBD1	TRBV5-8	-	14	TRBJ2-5	TGTGCCAGCAGCCTGTGGACAGGGAAAGAGACCCAGTACTTC	CASSLWTGKETQYF
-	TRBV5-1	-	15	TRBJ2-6	TGCGCCAGCAGCCGGGGAAACTCTGGGGCCAACGTCCTGACTTTC	CASSRGNSGANVLTF
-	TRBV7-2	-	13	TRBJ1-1	TGTGCCAGCAGCAGACAGTTGAACACTGAAGCTTTCTTT	CASSRQLNTEAFF
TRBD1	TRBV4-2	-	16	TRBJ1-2	TGTGCCAACAGCCAAGTGGGCTCTCAGGGGGCGGGCGGCTACACCTTC	CANSQVGSQGAGGYTF
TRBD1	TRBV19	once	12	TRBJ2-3	TGTGCCAGTAGTGGCGACAGGGTTACGCAGTATTTT	CASSGDRVTQYF
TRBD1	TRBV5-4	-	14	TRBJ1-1	TGTGCCAGCAGCTTGATGGGACAGCACACTGAAGCTTTCTTT	CASSLMGQHTEAFF
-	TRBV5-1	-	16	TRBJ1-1	TGCGCCAGCAACCCCCTCGCCATAGGTGGGGGGACTGAAGCTTTCTTT	CASNPLAIGGGTEAFF
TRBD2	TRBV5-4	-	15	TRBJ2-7	TGTGCCAGCAGCGCTGCTAGCGGGGGGGCTGGGGAGCAGTACTTC	CASSAASGGAGEQYF
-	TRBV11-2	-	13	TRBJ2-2	TGTGCCAGCAGCACCGGCTCCACCGGGGAGCTGTTTTTT	CASSTGSTGELFF
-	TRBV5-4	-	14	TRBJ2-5	TGTGCCAGCAGACCGGGACCAGCGGGAGAGACCCAGTACTTC	CASRPGPAGETQYF
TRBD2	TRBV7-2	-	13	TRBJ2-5	TGTGCCAGCAGCTCCGGGGGGGAAGAGACCCAGTACTTC	CASSSGGEETQYF
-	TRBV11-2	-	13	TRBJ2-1	TGTGCCAGCAGCTTACAGACATACAATGAGCAGTTCTTC	CASSLQTYNEQFF
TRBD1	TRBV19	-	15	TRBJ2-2	TGTGCCAGTAGGTGGGACAGGGTTCGCACCGGGGAGCTGTTTTTT	CASRWDRVRTGELFF
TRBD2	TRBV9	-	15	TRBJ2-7	TGTGCCAGCAGCCCCGCTAGCGGGAGGCTACACGAGCAGTACTTC	CASSPASGRLHEQYF
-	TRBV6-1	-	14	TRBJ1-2	TGTGCCAGCAGTTCTAGAGTCAAATCCTATGGCTACACCTTC	CASSSRVKSYGYTF
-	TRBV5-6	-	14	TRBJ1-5	TGTGCCAGCAGCCGAAAGGGGTCGGGTCAGCCCCAGCATTTT	CASSRKGSGQPQHF
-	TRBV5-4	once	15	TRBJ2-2	TGTGCCAGCAGCCAAGGGACGCTCCCCACCGGGGAGCTGTTTTTT	CASSQGTLPTGELFF
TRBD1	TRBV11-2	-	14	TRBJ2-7	TGTGCCAGCAGCTTAGTTCAGGGGGTCTACGAGCAGTACTTC	CASSLVQGVYEQYF
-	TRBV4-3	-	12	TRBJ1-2	TGCGCCAGCAGCCGGGCTAACTATGGCTACACCTTC	CASSRANYGYTF
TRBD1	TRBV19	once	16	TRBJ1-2	TGTGCCAGTAGTCACAGGACAGGGGGCGAGGGCTATGGCTACACCTTC	CASSHRTGGEGYGYTF
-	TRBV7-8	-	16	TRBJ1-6	TGTGCCAGCAGTCCTCTCGGCAGGGGTGTTAATTCACCCCTCCACTTT	CASSPLGRGVNSPLHF
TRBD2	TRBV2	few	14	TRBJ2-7	TGTGCCAGCAGTTGGGAGCGGGAGTCTCGCGAGCAGTACTTC	CASSWERESREQYF
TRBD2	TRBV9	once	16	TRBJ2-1	TGTGCCAGCAGCTATAGCGGGAGACAGGCCTACAATGAGCAGTTCTTC	CASSYSGRQAYNEQFF
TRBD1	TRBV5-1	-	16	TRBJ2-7	TGCGCCAGCAGCAGCGGACCAACAGGGGAGACCTACGAGCAGTACTTC	CASSSGPTGETYEQYF
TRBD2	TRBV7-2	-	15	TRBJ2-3	TGTGCCAGCAGCCCTAGCGGGAGGAGCGCAGATACGCAGTATTTT	CASSPSGRSADTQYF
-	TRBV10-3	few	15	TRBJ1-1	TGTGCCATCAGTGAATGGGGCGCGGGGAACACTGAAGCTTTCTTT	CAISEWGAGNTEAFF
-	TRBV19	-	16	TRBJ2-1	TGTGCCAGTAGTATAGCCGGGGGCCGCTCCTACAATGAGCAGTTCTTC	CASSIAGGRSYNEQFF
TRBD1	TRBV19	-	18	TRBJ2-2	TGTGCCAGTAGTACGCCTCGCCGAGGGACAGGGAAGGCCGGGGAGCTGTTTTTT	CASSTPRRGTGKAGELFF
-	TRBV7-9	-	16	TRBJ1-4	TGTGCCAGCAGCTTAGCGACCGGATCCGAGCATGAAAAACTGTTTTTT	CASSLATGSEHEKLFF
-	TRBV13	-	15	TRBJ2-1	TGTGCCAGCAGCTTAGGACAGGGGAGGCTTTGGGAGCAGTTCTTC	CASSLGQGRLWEQFF
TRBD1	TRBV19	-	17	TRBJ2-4	TGTGCCAGTAGTTCACCCTACAGGGGGCGCGTACAAAACATTCAGTACTTC	CASSSPYRGRVQNIQYF
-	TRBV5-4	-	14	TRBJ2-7	TGTGCCAGCAGCGTCTTCAGGGGCCCCTACGAGCAGTACTTC	CASSVFRGPYEQYF
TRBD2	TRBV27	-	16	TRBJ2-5	TGTGCCAGCAGTTTAGGGACTAGCGGGAGGCCGGTGACCCAGTACTTC	CASSLGTSGRPVTQYF
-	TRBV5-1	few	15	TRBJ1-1	TGCGCCAGCAGCTCAATGGGACTCGGGAACACTGAAGCTTTCTTT	CASSSMGLGNTEAFF
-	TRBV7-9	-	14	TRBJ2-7	TGTGCCAGCAGCTCTGGACTCGGTTACTACGAGCAGTACTTC	CASSSGLGYYEQYF
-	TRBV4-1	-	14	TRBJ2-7	TGCGCCAGCAGCCCGCGACACGGCTCCTACGAGCAGTACTTC	CASSPRHGSYEQYF